Listed here are 18 T cell receptor beta chains from one sample, sequenced in a study of T cell repertoires in cytomegalovirus infection. One entry per CDR3 protein, called by TCRdb with MiXCR from the reads. The sample has roughly 720,000 distinct CDR3 sequences; 35% are singletons. Sequenced input: PBMCs. Every receptor here comes from a human donor in good health (CMV status not recorded). Some clones in this sample may be carry-over from other donors' samples.

This sequence joins TRBV7-2 and TRBJ2-3; 9 bases align to TRBD2. Unmatched junction bases numbered 7, after V lost 6 bases and J lost 9 bases. The length of the CDR3 is 13 residues. Germline V gene lookup returns CDR1 SGHTA and CDR2 FQGNSA. CDR3 in DNA: TGTGCCAGCAGTCGAAACCTAGCGGGAACGCAGTATTTT. It specifies CASSRNLAGTQYF.

This chain uses TRBV7-8 with TRBJ2-7, with 9 bases fitting TRBD1. V was clipped by 5 bases and J by 0 bases; unmatched bases: 8. The CDR3 has 16 amino acids. Germline V CDR1 and CDR2: SGHVS, FQNEAQ. The CDR3, as DNA: TGTGCCAGCAGCCCAAGGGGACAGGGTAGCTCCTACGAGCAGTACTTC. As protein: CASSPRGQGSSYEQYF.

This chain connects TRBV10-3 to TRBJ1-5, with 7 positions matching TRBD1. The CDR3 extends over 13 amino acids. V dropped 7 bases and J dropped 5; count of bases not matched to a gene: 5. The germline V gene encodes CDR1 ENHRY and CDR2 SYGVKD. CDR3 DNA: TGTGCCATCACCCCCACAGGGGATCAGCCCCAGCATTTT. It yields the protein CAITPTGDQPQHF.

The chain joins TRBV10-3 to TRBJ2-5; TRBD2 matches at 7 bases. The CDR3 runs 17 residues. Trimming cost V 3 bases and J 5 bases; bases outside gene matches: 15. The germline gives CDR1 ENHRY, CDR2 SYGVKD. This chain's CDR3 is CAISDMEDVGGVETQYF. The CDR3 DNA reads as TGTGCCATCAGTGACATGGAAGACGTGGGAGGGGTCGAGACCCAGTACTTC.

About this clonotype: Compared with germline, one end of the junction differs, possibly owing to a read error. The chain combines TRBV4-1 with TRBJ2-1; a possible D gene is TRBD1 (5 bases). Germline CDR1 MGHRA, CDR2 YSYEKL. CDR3 length: 18 amino acids. CDR3 protein: CASSQEAVTGTRVDEQFF. As DNA, the CDR3 is TGTGCCAGCAGCCAAGAGGCCGTCACAGGTACTCGAGTCGATGAGCAGTTCTTC.

The chain uses TRBV4-1 and TRBJ1-2; 8 nucleotides line up with TRBD1. V gave up 3 bases and J gave up 6 bases; unmatched junction bases: 18. CDR3 length: 18 amino acids. Germline CDR1 and CDR2: MGHRA and YSYEKL. The CDR3 reads CASSQDLGQGGMWNGYTF. The CDR3 nucleotides read TGCGCCAGCAGCCAGGACCTTGGACAGGGCGGAATGTGGAATGGCTACACCTTC.

V is TRBV12-3 or TRBV12-4 and J is TRBJ2-1; 9 nucleotides align to TRBD2. The CDR3 is 16 amino acids. Trimming cost V 1 base and J 4 bases; bases outside gene matches: 5. The DNA for the CDR3 is TGTGCCAGCAGTTTAGAGGGCGGGAGGGGGTACAATGAGCAGTTCTTC. It encodes CASSLEGGRGYNEQFF.

Remarks on this clonotype: A read error may explain this, as a much larger clone is one base away. The chain employs TRBV24-1 and TRBJ1-5; D gene uncertain. Germline V lookup: CDR1 KGHDR, CDR2 SFDVKD. The CDR3 is 14 amino acids. In nucleotides, the CDR3 is TGTGCCACCAGTGGAGATTATAGCAATCAGCCCCAGCCTTTT. Its protein product is CATSGDYSNQPQPF.

This chain links TRBV12-3 or TRBV12-4 with TRBJ1-1; D might be TRBD1 (6 bases). Trimming removed 9 bases at V and 4 bases at J, with 21 bases between. CDR3 length equals 15 residues. This CDR3 is CASSLYRVLGTEAFF. CDR3 DNA: TGTGCCAGTTCATTGTACAGGGTTCTCGGCACTGAAGCTTTCTTT.

The genes are TRBV2 and TRBJ2-7; the match to TRBD1 covers 8 bases. With 6 bases clipped from V and 2 bases from J, the junction kept 6 bases outside the gene matches. The CDR3 runs to 14 residues. CDR1 and CDR2 (germline): SNHLY, FYNNEI. CDR3 bases: TGTGCCAGCAGCGACGGGACAGGTGCCTACGAGCAGTACTTC. It is translated as CASSDGTGAYEQYF.

The chain recombines TRBV7-9 with TRBJ2-1, with 7 bases that match TRBD1. The CDR3 runs 14 residues. V was pared by 6 bases and J by 8 bases, with 10 bases of the junction left unmatched. Germline V gene sequence: CDR1 SEHNR, CDR2 FQNEAQ (reference sequence). This CDR3 is CASRSGQVADEQFF. CDR3 nucleotide sequence: TGTGCCAGCAGAAGCGGACAGGTCGCCGATGAGCAGTTCTTC.

The chain has TRBV20-1 and TRBJ1-6; 9 bases are shared with TRBD1. This CDR3 spans 15 amino acids. CDR1 DFQATT and CDR2 SNEGSKA come from the germline V gene (reference sequence). V was pared by 0 bases and J by 7 bases, with 4 bases of the junction left unmatched. CDR3 DNA sequence: TGCAGTGCTAGAGATCCCGGACAGGGGAATTCACCCCTCCACTTT. This sequence encodes CSARDPGQGNSPLHF.

A word on this clonotype: The conserved phenylalanine or tryptophan normally closing the CDR3 is absent here, so this likely arose from a read error. The DNA is omitted, as the CDR3 cannot be located on it reliably, and the CDR3 follows TCRdb's listing. The chain joins TRBV7-8 to TRBJ2-1; whether TRBD2, the table's D call, matches the DNA was not checked. Germline CDR1 and CDR2: SGHVS and FQNEAQ. The CDR3 numbers 13 amino acids, ends counted. The CDR3 reads CASSLGPLGEQLL.

The chain uses TRBV7-8 and TRBJ1-5, with TRBD1 as a possible D gene (6 bases). The V gene lost 5 bases and the J gene lost 1 base, with 12 bases spanning the gap. The length of the CDR3 is 15 residues. CDR1 is SGHVS, CDR2 FQNEAQ, per germline. The CDR3 coding sequence is TGTGCCAGCAGCACAGGGTTGGGAAGCAATCAGCCCCAGCATTTT. The encoded protein is CASSTGLGSNQPQHF. Combining the CDR3 with reference TRBV7-8 and TRBJ1-5 gives the whole variable domain GAGVSQSPRYKVAKRGQDVALRCDPISGHVSLFWYQQALGQGPEFLTYFQNEAQLDKSGLPSDRFFAERPEGSVSTLKIQRTQQEDSAVYLCASSTGLGSNQPQHFGDGTRLSIL.

Only a few counts were recorded for this clonotype. The chain is built from TRBV6-1 and TRBJ1-5; a weak D match, TRBD1 (5 bases). The germline V gene encodes CDR1 MNHNS and CDR2 SASEGT. Between the trimmed V and J ends, which lost 6 bases and 3 bases, there was a span of 18 bases. The CDR3 covers 16 residues. The CDR3 DNA is TGTGCCAGCAGGCGGGACGTAGGAGACCCCAATCAGCCCCAGCATTTT. Translation: CASRRDVGDPNQPQHF.

The J gene is TRBJ1-2, the V gene TRBV7-2; tentative D call: TRBD1 (6 bases). The V gene's germline CDR1 is SGHTA and CDR2 FQGNSA. CDR3 size: 15 residues. The V and J ends lost 0 bases and 2 bases respectively, with 10 bases between them. CDR3 region: CASSLATGANYGYTF. CDR3 coding DNA: TGTGCCAGCAGCTTAGCGACGGGGGCGAACTATGGCTACACCTTC.

The chain has TRBV7-2 and TRBJ2-1, with 11 bases fitting TRBD2. This CDR3 has 14 amino acids. The germline CDR1 and CDR2 sequences are SGHTA and FQGNSA. Trimming at V came to 1 base and at J to 11 bases, leaving 4 bases not matched to a gene. The CDR3 DNA sequence: TGTGCCAGCAGCTTAGGCCTAGCGGGAGGCCAGCAGTTCTTC. Residues: CASSLGLAGGQQFF.

This clonotype has ten or more counts. The chain carries TRBV6-6 and TRBJ2-7; D is possibly TRBD1 or TRBD2 (5 bases each). The germline CDR1 and CDR2 sequences are MNHNY and SVGAGI (reference sequence). The CDR3 consists of 13 residues. Deletions cut 4 bases from V and 7 bases from J, with 14 bases between. The CDR3 protein is CASSLRGAGEQYF. The CDR3 bases are TGTGCCAGCAGTTTGAGGGGAGCTGGTGAGCAGTACTTC.